This TCR beta chain was observed in a study of blood T cell repertoires in COVID-19. The V gene's germline CDR1 is LNHDA and CDR2 SQIVND (reference sequence). The V gene lost 1 base and the J gene lost 4 bases, with 7 bases spanning the gap. The CDR3 has 13 amino acids. Assay: immunoSEQ multiplex PCR; the TCRdb copy retains only in-frame clones and omits some. The table shows roughly 100,000 clones, with roughly 82% occurring only once. The source material was peripheral blood. V is TRBV19 and J is TRBJ1-2; D ambiguous. The TCR comes from a man aged 80 or over with acute or convalescent COVID-19. The CDR3 reads CASSIGGTYGYTF. CDR3 nucleotides: TGTGCCAGTAGTATAGGAGGAACCTATGGCTACACCTTC.